Presented here are 30 T cell receptor beta chains from one specimen sequenced in a study of STAT5B mutations in CD4+ large granular lymphocyte leukemia. Only in-frame clones appear in the TCRdb table, and some are missing; sequencing was by immunoSEQ multiplex PCR. The sample includes about 6,300 clones, about two thirds of them seen just once. The sequenced sample was PBMCs. These receptors all stem from a woman in her 70s with CD4+ T-cell large granular lymphocyte leukemia.

The chain is built from TRBV5-1 and TRBJ2-3; D unclear. CDR1 and CDR2 (germline): SGHRS, YFSETQ. The CDR3 is 15 residues long. V dropped 6 bases and J dropped 0 bases, with 14 bases sitting between them. In nucleotides, the CDR3 is TGCGCCAGCACCCTCCTGGGCGGTAGCACAGATACGCAGTATTTT. It codes for CASTLLGGSTDTQYF.

This clone was counted a few times. The chain is built from TRBV4-1 and TRBJ1-5, with 9 nucleotides matching TRBD1. V trimming: 0 bases; J trimming: 6 bases; junction bases outside the gene matches: 3. The CDR3 has 15 residues. The germline V gene has CDR1 MGHRA and CDR2 YSYEKL. The CDR3 region has the DNA TGCGCCAGCAGCCAAGAGGGACAGGGAAGTCAGCCCCAGCATTTT. It specifies CASSQEGQGSQPQHF.

V usage is TRBV5-1 and J usage is TRBJ1-2; tentative D call: TRBD1 (6 bases). CDR1 and CDR2 from the germline V gene are SGHRS and YFSETQ. This CDR3 comprises 15 residues. The V end lost 0 bases, the J end lost 7 bases, and 16 bases lay between the germline ends. The CDR3 loop is CASSLDGRGRSGYTF. As DNA, the CDR3 is TGCGCCAGCAGCTTGGATGGCAGGGGTAGATCTGGCTACACCTTC.

The gene calls are TRBV5-1 and TRBJ1-1; 9 bases are a match to TRBD1. The length of the CDR3 is 15 residues. Germline V gene lookup returns CDR1 SGHRS and CDR2 YFSETQ. V lost 0 bases to trimming and J lost 4 bases; unmatched junction nucleotides: 4. CDR3 sequence reads: CASSLDRGQGTEAFF. The CDR3 coding sequence is TGCGCCAGCAGCTTGGACAGGGGGCAGGGCACTGAAGCTTTCTTT. The full variable domain, in which reference TRBV5-1 and TRBJ1-1 provide the parts outside the CDR3, is KAGVTQTPRYLIKTRGQQVTLSCSPISGHRSVSWYQQTPGQGLQFLFEYFSETQRNKGNFPGRFSGRQFSNSRSEMNVSTLELGDSALYLCASSLDRGQGTEAFFGQGTRLTVV.

This chain links TRBV10-3 with TRBJ2-1; no reliable D call. CDR1 is ENHRY, CDR2 SYGVKD, per germline. The length of the CDR3 is 14 residues. The ends were cut back, 6 bases at V and 7 bases at J, with 16 bases in the middle. CDR3 sequence (DNA): TGTGCCATCAGACATGACACTCCTGGGAATGAGCAGTTCTTC. It specifies CAIRHDTPGNEQFF.

In DNA form, the CDR3 reads TGTGCCAGCAGTCCGGGGGCAGGCCACCCCGGGCCAAAGACCCAGTACTTC. This translates into CASSPGAGHPGPKTQYF. This chain links TRBV11-1 with TRBJ2-5; D is tentatively TRBD1 or TRBD2 (6 bases each). From germline, CDR1 is SGHAT and CDR2 FQDESV (reference sequence). Trimming pared 6 bases from V and 6 bases from J, leaving 26 bases between. The CDR3 covers 17 residues.

This clone was detected only a few times. The chain links TRBV6-6 to TRBJ2-7; TRBD1 matches 9 bases. Germline CDR1 reads MNHNY; CDR2 reads SVGAGI (reference sequence). This CDR3 is built from 14 residues. J was trimmed by 5 bases and V by 7 bases; bases with no gene match: 9. The CDR3 nucleotides are TGTGCCAGCAAAGGGACAGGGATTCCCCACGAGCAGTACTTC. Its translation is CASKGTGIPHEQYF.

This chain uses TRBV15 with TRBJ2-1, with D maybe TRBD2 (5 bases). CDR3 length: 13 residues. CDR1 is LNHNV, CDR2 YYDKDF, per germline (reference sequence). V was clipped by 3 bases and J by 7 bases, with 10 bases between them. The CDR3 loop reads CATSSLALNEQFF. CDR3 DNA: TGTGCCACCAGCAGTCTAGCCTTGAATGAGCAGTTCTTC.

J is TRBJ1-2 and V is TRBV4-1, with D possibly TRBD1 on 5 matching bases. Germline V gene lookup returns CDR1 MGHRA and CDR2 YSYEKL. This CDR3 contains 15 residues. Trimming removed 1 base at V and 7 bases at J, with 16 bases between. CDR3 bases: TGCGCCAGCAGCCAAGGGGGGACCCGCGGTAGTGGCTACACCTTC. Protein sequence: CASSQGGTRGSGYTF.

The chain joins TRBV6-1 to TRBJ2-5; the D is unclear. CDR3 length equals 14 residues. Per the germline V gene, CDR1 is MNHNS and CDR2 is SASEGT. Trimming took 2 bases from V and 5 from J, leaving 12 bases between them. The CDR3 sequence is CASSESLGSETQYF. DNA for the CDR3: TGTGCCAGCAGTGAAAGTTTGGGGTCGGAGACCCAGTACTTC.

This clone rates as medium-sized (0.01 to 0.1%). The rearrangement links TRBV6-4 to TRBJ2-1; 10 bases match TRBD2. In germline, CDR1 is MRHNA, CDR2 SNTAGT. With 4 bases clipped from V and 7 bases from J, the junction kept 1 base outside the gene matches. This CDR3 region has 13 residues. This chain's CDR3 is CASSGLAGNEQFF. The CDR3 DNA sequence: TGTGCCAGCAGTGGACTAGCGGGTAATGAGCAGTTCTTC.

The chain links TRBV7-8 to TRBJ1-1; a weak D match, TRBD1 (5 bases). V was cut by 5 bases and J by 5 bases, with 18 bases left in between. The CDR3 is 15 amino acids. CDR1 is SGHVS, CDR2 FQNEAQ, per germline. The CDR3 region has the DNA TGTGCCAGCAGCCCCCCAGGGAGGGCTGGGACTGAAGCTTTCTTT. Protein: CASSPPGRAGTEAFF.

The J gene is TRBJ2-7, the V gene TRBV5-1; 9 bases fit TRBD1. Germline CDR1 reads SGHRS; CDR2 reads YFSETQ. Trimming at V came to 4 bases and at J to 5 bases, leaving 7 bases not matched to a gene. The CDR3 runs 14 residues. DNA of the CDR3: TGCGCCAGCAGCATAGGACAGGGGCAGGACGAGCAGTACTTC. Protein: CASSIGQGQDEQYF.

The chain has TRBV5-1 and TRBJ2-5; D might be TRBD1 (6 bases). V was pared by 7 bases and J by 2 bases, with 9 bases between. The germline V gene has CDR1 SGHRS and CDR2 YFSETQ. CDR3 length equals 12 residues. The CDR3 DNA follows: TGCGCCAGCCACAGGGAGCAAGAGACCCAGTACTTC. It yields the protein CASHREQETQYF. Supplemented by reference TRBV5-1 and TRBJ2-5, the full variable domain reads KAGVTQTPRYLIKTRGQQVTLSCSPISGHRSVSWYQQTPGQGLQFLFEYFSETQRNKGNFPGRFSGRQFSNSRSEMNVSTLELGDSALYLCASHREQETQYFGPGTRLLVL.

The chain is built from TRBV5-6 and TRBJ2-2, with a possible D match to TRBD1 (6 bases). From germline, CDR1 is SGHDT and CDR2 YYEEEE. The CDR3 is 13 residues long. V gave up 5 bases and J gave up 4 bases, with 9 bases separating them. DNA for the CDR3: TGTGCCAGCAGTCTACAGGGCACCGGGGAGCTGTTTTTT. Translated: CASSLQGTGELFF.

This clone was seen just once. The V call is TRBV7-2, the J call TRBJ2-7, with D hard to call. V gave up 6 bases and J gave up 2 bases, with 11 bases separating them. The CDR3 runs 13 residues. Germline-derived CDR1 and CDR2 are SGHTA and FQGNSA. CDR3 sequence reads: CASRSRVAYEQYF. The CDR3 DNA sequence: TGTGCCAGCAGATCGAGAGTCGCCTACGAGCAGTACTTC.

This clone was seen only a few times. This chain links TRBV4-2 with TRBJ2-5; no reliable D call. The V end was cut by 0 bases, the J end by 5 bases, with 7 bases between. The CDR3 contains 13 residues. From germline, CDR1 is LGHNA and CDR2 YNFKEQ. The CDR3 DNA sequence: TGTGCCAGCAGCCAAGATGGGTTCGAGACCCAGTACTTC. This codes for CASSQDGFETQYF.

The chain couples TRBV28 to TRBJ1-2; D is unresolved. V gave up 5 bases and J gave up 4 bases, with 5 bases separating them. The germline gives CDR1 MDHEN, CDR2 SYDVKM. CDR3 length: 11 amino acids. CDR3 nucleotide sequence: TGTGCCAGCAGTCCCCTCTATGGCTACACCTTC. This translates into CASSPLYGYTF.

The chain is built from TRBV5-1 and TRBJ2-2; D might be TRBD1 (6 bases). The CDR3 totals 15 residues. The germline V gene encodes CDR1 SGHRS and CDR2 YFSETQ. Trimming left V 2 bases short and J 2 bases short, with 10 bases between. CDR3 sequence (DNA): TGCGCCAGCAGCTTAGGACAGCTAAACACCGGGGAGCTGTTTTTT. It codes for CASSLGQLNTGELFF. Full variable domain (outside the CDR3, taken from reference TRBV5-1 and TRBJ2-2): KAGVTQTPRYLIKTRGQQVTLSCSPISGHRSVSWYQQTPGQGLQFLFEYFSETQRNKGNFPGRFSGRQFSNSRSEMNVSTLELGDSALYLCASSLGQLNTGELFFGEGSRLTVL.

This chain connects TRBV5-1 to TRBJ2-1; 11 bases align to TRBD2. The germline V gene encodes CDR1 SGHRS and CDR2 YFSETQ. J lost 4 bases, V lost 4 bases, and 4 bases had no gene match. This CDR3 region has 15 residues. DNA of the CDR3: TGCGCCAGCAGCCTCACTAGCGGGAGATACAATGAGCAGTTCTTC. Protein sequence: CASSLTSGRYNEQFF.

The chain joins TRBV5-8 to TRBJ2-7; D uncertain. CDR1 and CDR2 from the germline V gene are SGHTS and YDEGEE. The CDR3 covers 13 residues. V was trimmed by 5 bases and J by 0 bases, leaving 9 bases between them. CDR3: CASRGMSSYEQYF. CDR3 sequence (DNA): TGTGCCAGCAGAGGCATGTCCTCCTACGAGCAGTACTTC. Full variable domain (remainder filled in from reference TRBV5-8 and TRBJ2-7): EAGVTQSPTHLIKTRGQQATLRCSPISGHTSVYWYQQALGLGLQFLLWYDEGEERNRGNFPPRFSGRQFPNYSSELNVNALELEDSALYLCASRGMSSYEQYFGPGTRLTVT.

The rearrangement uses TRBV7-6 and TRBJ1-6, with 7 positions matching TRBD1. This CDR3 region has 17 residues. Germline V gene sequence: CDR1 SGHVS, CDR2 FNYEAQ. The V and J ends lost 1 base and 9 bases, in that order; junction bases with no gene match: 12. DNA of the CDR3: TGTGCCAGCAGCTTAGAAGCCGGGACAAACAGGGGTTCACCCCTCCACTTT. The encoded protein is CASSLEAGTNRGSPLHF.

V usage is TRBV5-5 and J usage is TRBJ2-3, with 7 bases lining up with TRBD2. The CDR3 has 13 residues. V lost 7 bases to trimming and J lost 3 bases; unmatched junction nucleotides: 5. CDR1 SGHKS and CDR2 YYEKEE come from the germline V gene (reference sequence). CDR3 DNA sequence: TGTGCCAGCGGCTCGGGGGGTACAGATACGCAGTATTTT. Encoded protein: CASGSGGTDTQYF.

The chain uses TRBV19 and TRBJ2-5, with 7 bases lining up with TRBD2. Trimming took 4 bases from V and 1 from J; bases not matched to a gene: 0. The CDR3 runs to 13 residues. From germline, CDR1 is LNHDA and CDR2 SQIVND (reference sequence). CDR3 nucleotides: TGTGCCAGTAGTACTAGCGGCCAAGAGACCCAGTACTTC. This codes for CASSTSGQETQYF.

This clone was observed a handful of times. The V call is TRBV19, the J call TRBJ1-5, with a tentative D call TRBD1 (6 bases). Germline values: CDR1 LNHDA, CDR2 SQIVND (reference sequence). This CDR3 region has 15 residues. V was clipped by 7 bases and J by 4 bases, with 17 bases between them. This CDR3 reads CASIMGARENQPQHF. CDR3 in DNA: TGTGCCAGTATCATGGGGGCGCGGGAGAATCAGCCCCAGCATTTT.

Regarding this clone: A read error may produce the germline difference seen at one junction end. The chain uses TRBV27 and TRBJ2-7; TRBD1 might be the D (6 bases). The CDR3 is 14 residues long. Germline lookup yields CDR1 MNHEY and CDR2 SMNVEV (reference sequence). This CDR3 is CATSDPRGSYEQYF. The CDR3 nucleotides are TGTGCCACCAGTGACCCCAGGGGTTCCTACGAGCAGTACTTC.

The chain employs TRBV28 and TRBJ2-7; maybe TRBD1 (6 bases). The V gene lost 5 bases and the J gene lost 2 bases, with 19 bases spanning the gap. CDR1 MDHEN and CDR2 SYDVKM come from the germline V gene. This CDR3 is 16 amino acids long. Here the CDR3 reads CASSLAGTRDAYEQYF. The CDR3 DNA is TGTGCCAGCAGTCTCGCCGGGACAAGGGACGCCTACGAGCAGTACTTC.

This chain uses TRBV5-1 with TRBJ1-2, with 9 bases aligning to TRBD1. The CDR3 length is 13 residues. The V gene's germline CDR1 is SGHRS and CDR2 YFSETQ. J lost 8 bases, V lost 5 bases, and 7 bases had no gene match. CDR3 amino acids: CASSYGQGRGYTF. Written as DNA, the CDR3 is TGCGCCAGCAGTTACGGACAGGGGCGAGGCTACACCTTC.

The V call is TRBV7-2, the J call TRBJ2-5, with 14 bases fitting TRBD2. Germline V lookup: CDR1 SGHTA, CDR2 FQGNSA. V was pared by 5 bases and J by 5 bases, with 7 bases of the junction left unmatched. The CDR3 extends over 16 amino acids. CDR3 loop: CASSLGTSGGLETQYF. DNA for the CDR3: TGTGCCAGCAGCCTCGGGACTAGCGGGGGTTTGGAGACCCAGTACTTC. The whole variable domain, filled in from reference TRBV7-2 and TRBJ2-5, reads GAGVSQSPSNKVTEKGKDVELRCDPISGHTALYWYRQSLGQGLEFLIYFQGNSAPDKSGLPSDRFSAERTGGSVSTLTIQRTQQEDSAVYLCASSLGTSGGLETQYFGPGTRLLVL.

The chain is built from TRBV30 and TRBJ1-6; 8 positions match TRBD1. The CDR3 consists of 14 residues. The junction had 2 bases not matched to a gene; V was cut back by 2 bases and J by 5 bases. Looked up from germline, CDR1 is GTSNPN and CDR2 is SVGIG (reference sequence). CDR3 DNA: TGTGCCTGGAGTCGGGGACAGGATAATTCACCCCTCCACTTT. Protein product: CAWSRGQDNSPLHF.